This T cell receptor beta chain was sequenced in a study of blood T cell repertoires in COVID-19. The overall study: The study drew acute and convalescent COVID-19 samples from the United States, Italy and Spain. Nucleic acid was either cDNA or gDNA, and it came from T cells, B-cell-depleted T cells, or PBMCs.

In germline, CDR1 is GTSNPN, CDR2 SVGIG (reference sequence). The CDR3 has 14 residues. After removal of 4 bases from V and 3 bases from J, the junction contained 9 bases not matched to a gene. The authors' processing: Counts of nucleated cells, estimated from reference gene primer amplification, were obtained. The data were produced by immunoSEQ multiplex PCR, yet TCRdb's version contains in-frame clones alone and is incomplete. V and J calls and clone size come straight from that table; D and trimming were deduced from the DNA. The table lists around 50,000 clones, 90% of them singletons. The sequencing sample was made of peripheral blood. This sequence originates from a man aged 65 to 79 with acute or convalescent COVID-19. The V call is TRBV30, the J call TRBJ2-7, with 7 positions matching TRBD1. CDR3 nucleotides: TGTGCCTGGACTTCGGGGACAGCGTTCTACGAGCAGTACTTC. It encodes CAWTSGTAFYEQYF.